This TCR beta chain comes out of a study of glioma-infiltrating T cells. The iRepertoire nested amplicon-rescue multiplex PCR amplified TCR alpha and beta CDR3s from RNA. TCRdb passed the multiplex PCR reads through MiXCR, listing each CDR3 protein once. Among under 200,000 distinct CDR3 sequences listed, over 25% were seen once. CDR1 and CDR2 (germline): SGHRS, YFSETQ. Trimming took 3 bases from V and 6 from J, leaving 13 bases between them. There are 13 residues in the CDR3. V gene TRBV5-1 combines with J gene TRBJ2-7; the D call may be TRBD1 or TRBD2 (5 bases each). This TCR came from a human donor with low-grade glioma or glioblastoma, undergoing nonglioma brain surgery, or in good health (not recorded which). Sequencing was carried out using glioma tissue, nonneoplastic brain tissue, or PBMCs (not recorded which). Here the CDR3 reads CASSSGTLGEQYF. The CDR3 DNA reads TGCGCCAGCAGCTCCGGGACCCTTGGCGAGCAGTACTTC. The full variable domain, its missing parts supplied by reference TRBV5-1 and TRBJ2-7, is KAGVTQTPRYLIKTRGQQVTLSCSPISGHRSVSWYQQTPGQGLQFLFEYFSETQRNKGNFPGRFSGRQFSNSRSEMNVSTLELGDSALYLCASSSGTLGEQYFGPGTRLTVT.